This entry lists 13 T cell receptor beta chains sequenced from one sample in a study of blood T cell repertoires in COVID-19. Libraries were prepared by immunoSEQ multiplex PCR; TCRdb keeps only in-frame clonotypes and omits some of them. The sample yields hundreds of thousands of clones, approximately 86% seen once. The sample was peripheral blood. The origin of the receptors is a man between 70 and 80 years old with acute or convalescent COVID-19.

The gene calls are TRBV28 and TRBJ2-5, with TRBD1 as a possible D gene (6 bases). Per germline, CDR1 MDHEN and CDR2 SYDVKM. Trimming shortened V by 10 bases and J by 2 bases, and 14 bases separated the two germline ends. This CDR3 comprises 13 residues. Here the CDR3 reads CATSTGTQETQYF. The CDR3 DNA reads TGTGCCACCTCGACAGGAACACAAGAGACCCAGTACTTC.

This clone came up a few times. The V call is TRBV3-1 (or the pseudogene TRBV3-2), the J call TRBJ1-2, with D possibly TRBD1 on 5 matching bases. The ends were cut back, 2 bases at V and 4 bases at J, with 23 bases in the middle. The CDR3 covers 18 residues. Germline V lookup: CDR1 LGHDT, CDR2 YNNKEL (reference sequence). The CDR3 coding sequence is TGTGCCAGCAGCCAATCCGTACCCGGGACGGGACTCTTCTATGGCTACACCTTC. It yields the protein CASSQSVPGTGLFYGYTF.

The chain has TRBV6-2 or TRBV6-3 and TRBJ2-7, with D unclear. The CDR3 has 14 amino acids. Trimming took off 0 bases at V and 5 bases at J, with 11 bases between the two ends. The germline V gene encodes CDR1 MNHEY and CDR2 SVGEGT. The CDR3 spells CASSYSLTADEQYF. CDR3 DNA: TGTGCCAGCAGTTACTCCCTTACGGCGGACGAGCAGTACTTC.

The chain recombines TRBV7-2 with TRBJ1-2; no clear D. Trimming cost V 0 bases and J 4 bases, with 12 bases left between them. This CDR3 is 15 amino acids long. Per germline, CDR1 SGHTA and CDR2 FQGNSA. CDR3 protein: CASSLALSTAYGYTF. In nucleotides, the CDR3 is TGTGCCAGCAGCTTAGCCTTATCCACTGCCTATGGCTACACCTTC.

The chain recombines TRBV4-3 with TRBJ2-1; D might be TRBD1 (6 bases). The V gene lost 0 bases and the J gene lost 14 bases, with 20 bases spanning the gap. Per germline, CDR1 LGHNA and CDR2 YSLEER. The CDR3 is made up of 15 amino acids. This chain's CDR3 is CASSQDWGRGGGEFF. CDR3 in DNA: TGCGCCAGCAGCCAAGATTGGGGGAGAGGGGGTGGGGAGTTCTTC.

The chain's CDR3 is CASGGDGNQPQHF. CDR3 in DNA: TGTGCCAGCGGGGGGGACGGGAATCAGCCCCAGCATTTT. This chain connects TRBV3-1 (or the pseudogene TRBV3-2) to TRBJ1-5; D may be TRBD1 (5 bases). Trimming left V 8 bases short and J 4 bases short, with 12 bases between. Germline V gene lookup returns CDR1 LGHDT and CDR2 YNNKEL (reference sequence). The length of the CDR3 is 13 residues.

This clone was picked up one time. This chain uses TRBV4-3 with TRBJ1-2; TRBD1 matches 7 bases. CDR1 and CDR2 from the germline V gene are LGHNA and YSLEER. With 4 bases clipped from V and 4 bases from J, the junction kept 15 bases outside the gene matches. The CDR3 runs to 17 residues. The CDR3 protein is CASSLVGDRRILYGYTF. Here the CDR3 DNA reads TGCGCCAGCAGCCTCGTTGGGGACAGAAGAATACTCTATGGCTACACCTTC.

The chain uses TRBV19 and TRBJ1-5; a possible D gene is TRBD1 (5 bases). In germline, CDR1 is LNHDA, CDR2 SQIVND (reference sequence). CDR3 length: 13 residues. V was shortened by 4 bases and J by 5 bases, with 9 bases between the two germline ends. The CDR3 DNA reads TGTGCCAGTAGTAGGGGGGTCTATCAGCCCCAGCATTTT. Protein product: CASSRGVYQPQHF.

The chain joins TRBV30 to TRBJ1-2; possible D gene TRBD1, 6 bases. Trimming stripped 0 bases from V and 4 bases from J, with 21 bases between. CDR1 and CDR2 from the germline V gene are GTSNPN and SVGIG (reference sequence). The CDR3 covers 17 residues. CDR3 in DNA: TGTGCCTGGAGTGTATGGTCTAGGCAGGCGGGGGCCTATGGCTACACCTTC. Its translation: CAWSVWSRQAGAYGYTF.

V is TRBV7-2 and J is TRBJ2-5; TRBD1 matches 7 bases. CDR3 size: 16 residues. The germline gives CDR1 SGHTA, CDR2 FQGNSA. V dropped 5 bases and J dropped 0; count of bases not matched to a gene: 9. CDR3 region: CASSPDRAAHQETQYF. The CDR3 DNA is TGTGCCAGCAGCCCAGACAGGGCGGCCCACCAAGAGACCCAGTACTTC.

V is TRBV2 and J is TRBJ2-2, with 9 bases lining up with TRBD1. This CDR3 is built from 14 residues. Germline CDR1 is SNHLY and CDR2 is FYNNEI. The V gene end was trimmed by 5 bases and the J gene end by 7 bases; junction bases not matched to a gene: 5. The chain's CDR3 is CASSQQGANGELFF. The CDR3 DNA reads TGTGCCAGCAGTCAACAGGGGGCTAACGGGGAGCTGTTTTTT.

This clone was seen more than once but under ten times. The chain employs TRBV14 and TRBJ1-1; tentative D call: TRBD1 (5 bases). From germline, CDR1 is SGHDN and CDR2 FVKESK. V shed 4 bases and J shed 3 bases, with 9 bases lying between them. The CDR3 is 13 amino acids. For the CDR3, the DNA is TGTGCCAGCAGCCCTCGGGGGTACACTGAAGCTTTCTTT. Translating gives CASSPRGYTEAFF.

The chain links TRBV5-1 to TRBJ1-1; no definite D call. There are 11 residues in the CDR3. Trimming removed 5 bases at V and 2 bases at J, with 4 bases between. Germline V gene sequence: CDR1 SGHRS, CDR2 YFSETQ. The CDR3 nucleotides read TGCGCCAGCAGAACAAACACTGAAGCTTTCTTT. Amino acid sequence: CASRTNTEAFF. Using reference TRBV5-1 and TRBJ1-1 for the parts outside the CDR3, the full variable domain is KAGVTQTPRYLIKTRGQQVTLSCSPISGHRSVSWYQQTPGQGLQFLFEYFSETQRNKGNFPGRFSGRQFSNSRSEMNVSTLELGDSALYLCASRTNTEAFFGQGTRLTVV.